The T cell receptor (beta chain) described here comes from a study of shared clonotypes between healthy human individuals. Only in-frame clones appear in the TCRdb table, and some are missing; sequencing was by immunoSEQ multiplex PCR. This sample carries about 1 million clones, 65% to 80% of them seen once, and the ten largest clones take approximately 1.3%. CDR3 size: 11 residues. Germline CDR1 SQVTM, CDR2 ANQGSEA. Sequenced sample: memory CD4+ T cells sorted from blood. The subset was: CD45RA-negative fraction. The V call is TRBV29-1, the J call TRBJ2-5, with D perhaps TRBD1 or TRBD2 (5 bases each). Near its end, the DNA agrees better with TRBJ2-7, so the J call may be wrong. This receptor was obtained from a man aged 18 to 35 in good health. The CDR3: CSARGGYEQYF. The CDR3 region has the DNA TGCAGCGCCCGTGGGGGCTACGAGCAGTACTTC.